This TCR beta chain came from a study of T cell changes during pregnancy in multiple sclerosis. The table came from immunoSEQ multiplex PCR; TCRdb's copy has only in-frame clones and leaves some out. The sample holds some 74,000 clones; about 92% are singletons and the top ten take about 2.2%. Germline loops: CDR1 MNHEY, CDR2 SMNVEV (reference sequence). Trimming removed 4 bases from V and 1 base from J; junction bases left unmatched: 9. CDR3 length: 16 amino acids. The TCR originated in a female donor with multiple sclerosis, enrolled in a pregnancy study. Sequenced material: peripheral blood, taken before pregnancy. V usage is TRBV27 and J usage is TRBJ1-2, with TRBD1 matching over 7 bases. CDR3 sequence: CASSYGRGTVNYGYTF. The CDR3 nucleotides read TGTGCCAGCAGTTACGGTCGTGGGACAGTTAACTATGGCTACACCTTC.